This is a list of T cell receptor beta chains from one sample in a study of blood T cells in healthy people across ages. Each CDR3 protein gets one entry after TCRdb re-called the 5' RACE reads with MiXCR. Here the sample spans 750,000 or so distinct CDR3 sequences, 20% to 25% being singletons. These data are also associated with another study on T cells of mothers and their children.

Source material: blood. The receptors originated from a boy aged 5-17 years in good health. Each CDR3 is given with its conserved first and last residue. D genes are given only for firm matches. Some rows mark clone size as missing; the rest say once, few, many or name a class of expanded clone.

abundance: NA; d_gene: NA; v_gene: TRBV5-1; j_gene: TRBJ1-2; CDR3aa: CASGLIEPWSSGYTF; CDR3nt: TGCGCCAGCGGTTTAATTGAGCCATGGAGTTCCGGCTACACCTTC
abundance: NA; d_gene: NA; v_gene: TRBV29-1; j_gene: TRBJ1-2; CDR3aa: CSVGDKYGYTF; CDR3nt: TGCAGCGTCGGCGACAAATATGGCTACACCTTC
abundance: few; d_gene: NA; v_gene: TRBV5-6; j_gene: TRBJ2-1; CDR3aa: CASSPRLINEQFF; CDR3nt: TGTGCCAGCAGCCCCAGACTTATTAATGAGCAGTTCTTC
abundance: few; d_gene: TRBD1; v_gene: TRBV2; j_gene: TRBJ2-7; CDR3aa: CASSADRSYEQYF; CDR3nt: TGTGCCAGCAGTGCGGACAGGTCCTACGAGCAGTACTTC
abundance: NA; d_gene: TRBD1; v_gene: TRBV2; j_gene: TRBJ2-7; CDR3aa: CASREDRGLHEQYF; CDR3nt: TGTGCCAGCAGAGAGGACAGGGGTCTCCACGAGCAGTACTTC
abundance: NA; d_gene: TRBD2; v_gene: TRBV15; j_gene: TRBJ2-3; CDR3aa: CATSRDPAGVTDTQYF; CDR3nt: TGTGCCACCAGCAGAGATCCTGCGGGAGTGACAGATACGCAGTATTTT
abundance: few; d_gene: NA; v_gene: TRBV7-2; j_gene: TRBJ2-1; CDR3aa: CASSPRMEQFF; CDR3nt: TGTGCCAGCAGCCCCCGGATGGAGCAGTTCTTC
abundance: few; d_gene: TRBD2; v_gene: TRBV2; j_gene: TRBJ2-5; CDR3aa: CASSHGTSGTQETQYF; CDR3nt: TGTGCCAGCAGTCACGGGACTAGCGGGACTCAAGAGACCCAGTACTTC
abundance: NA; d_gene: NA; v_gene: TRBV7-2; j_gene: TRBJ1-1; CDR3aa: CASSLVLGGNTEAFF; CDR3nt: TGTGCCAGCAGCTTAGTTTTGGGAGGAAACACTGAAGCTTTCTTT
abundance: many; d_gene: NA; v_gene: TRBV7-8; j_gene: TRBJ2-6; CDR3aa: CASSLAGPGANVLTF; CDR3nt: TGTGCCAGCAGCTTAGCAGGGCCTGGGGCCAACGTCCTGACTTTC
abundance: NA; d_gene: NA; v_gene: TRBV28; j_gene: TRBJ1-6; CDR3aa: CASSLERTAQNPPLHF; CDR3nt: TGTGCCAGCAGTTTGGAGCGGACAGCGCAAAATCCACCCCTCCACTTT
abundance: NA; d_gene: NA; v_gene: TRBV20-1; j_gene: TRBJ1-2; CDR3aa: CSASSSPDGYGYTF; CDR3nt: TGCAGTGCTAGTTCTTCACCCGACGGCTATGGCTACACCTTC
abundance: NA; d_gene: TRBD1; v_gene: TRBV9; j_gene: TRBJ1-5; CDR3aa: CASSVDAGGHQPQHF; CDR3nt: TGTGCCAGCAGCGTAGATGCAGGGGGCCATCAGCCCCAGCATTTT
abundance: NA; d_gene: TRBD2; v_gene: TRBV2; j_gene: TRBJ2-2; CDR3aa: CASSASLMGRGENTGELFF; CDR3nt: TGTGCCAGCAGTGCAAGCCTCATGGGACGGGGGGAGAACACCGGGGAGCTGTTTTTT
abundance: NA; d_gene: NA; v_gene: TRBV6-6; j_gene: TRBJ2-1; CDR3aa: CASSYPGFPDNEQFF; CDR3nt: TGTGCCAGCAGTTACCCGGGCTTCCCCGACAATGAGCAGTTCTTC
abundance: NA; d_gene: NA; v_gene: TRBV12-3/TRBV12-4; j_gene: TRBJ2-7; CDR3aa: CASSRQLGEQYF; CDR3nt: TGTGCCAGCAGCCGCCAGCTGGGCGAGCAGTACTTC
abundance: NA; d_gene: TRBD1; v_gene: TRBV6-1; j_gene: TRBJ2-5; CDR3aa: CASSLEAPDRGGETQYF; CDR3nt: TGTGCCAGCAGCTTGGAAGCCCCCGACAGGGGGGGAGAGACCCAGTACTTC
abundance: NA; d_gene: NA; v_gene: TRBV5-5; j_gene: TRBJ1-1; CDR3aa: CASSFEGYAEAFF; CDR3nt: TGTGCCAGCAGCTTCGAGGGTTACGCTGAAGCTTTCTTT
abundance: NA; d_gene: TRBD2; v_gene: TRBV3-1; j_gene: TRBJ2-3; CDR3aa: CASSRSPPKLGLAGTDTQYF; CDR3nt: TGTGCCAGCAGCCGGAGCCCTCCCAAGCTTGGACTAGCGGGCACAGATACGCAGTATTTT
abundance: NA; d_gene: NA; v_gene: TRBV12-3/TRBV12-4; j_gene: TRBJ2-4; CDR3aa: CASRDRIDKNIQYF; CDR3nt: TGTGCCAGCAGGGACAGAATTGACAAAAACATTCAGTACTTC
abundance: few; d_gene: NA; v_gene: TRBV15; j_gene: TRBJ1-5; CDR3aa: CATSIHGETQPQHF; CDR3nt: TGTGCCACCAGCATCCACGGCGAAACTCAGCCCCAGCATTTT
abundance: NA; d_gene: TRBD2; v_gene: TRBV20-1; j_gene: TRBJ2-3; CDR3aa: CSARAIKRGITDTQYF; CDR3nt: TGCAGTGCTAGAGCCATAAAGCGGGGGATAACAGATACGCAGTATTTT
abundance: few; d_gene: NA; v_gene: TRBV11-2; j_gene: TRBJ1-2; CDR3aa: CASSDPMGWGLNYGYTF; CDR3nt: TGCGCCAGCAGCGATCCCATGGGTTGGGGCCTGAACTATGGCTACACCTTC
abundance: few; d_gene: NA; v_gene: TRBV20-1; j_gene: TRBJ2-7; CDR3aa: CSARSRLTYEQYF; CDR3nt: TGCAGTGCTAGATCGCGCCTTACCTACGAGCAGTACTTC
abundance: few; d_gene: TRBD1; v_gene: TRBV20-1; j_gene: TRBJ2-7; CDR3aa: CSARAMRQGLYEQYF; CDR3nt: TGCAGTGCTAGAGCTATGAGACAGGGGTTGTACGAGCAGTACTTC
abundance: NA; d_gene: NA; v_gene: TRBV21-1; j_gene: TRBJ1-4; CDR3aa: CASSKGQGRITNEKLFF; CDR3nt: TGTGCCAGCAGCAAAGGGCAGGGGAGGATAACTAATGAAAAACTGTTTTTT
abundance: NA; d_gene: NA; v_gene: TRBV5-1; j_gene: TRBJ2-1; CDR3aa: CATSAGRNYNEQFF; CDR3nt: TGCGCCACCTCAGCCGGGAGAAATTACAATGAGCAGTTCTTC
abundance: few; d_gene: NA; v_gene: TRBV12-3/TRBV12-4; j_gene: TRBJ2-1; CDR3aa: CASSLGGAPVSGSEQFF; CDR3nt: TGTGCCAGCAGTTTAGGCGGGGCCCCCGTATCAGGGAGTGAGCAGTTCTTC
abundance: NA; d_gene: NA; v_gene: TRBV9; j_gene: TRBJ2-3; CDR3aa: CASSSREVTDTQYF; CDR3nt: TGTGCCAGCAGCTCCAGGGAAGTCACAGATACGCAGTATTTT
abundance: few; d_gene: NA; v_gene: TRBV29-1; j_gene: TRBJ2-7; CDR3aa: CSVGGEHEQYF; CDR3nt: TGCAGCGTTGGCGGGGAACACGAGCAGTACTTC
abundance: NA; d_gene: NA; v_gene: TRBV28; j_gene: TRBJ2-4; CDR3aa: CASSRSGDKNIQYF; CDR3nt: TGTGCCAGCAGCCGGTCAGGGGACAAAAACATTCAGTACTTC
abundance: few; d_gene: NA; v_gene: TRBV3-1; j_gene: TRBJ2-1; CDR3aa: CASSQLDRPNAQFF; CDR3nt: TGTGCCAGCAGCCAACTAGACAGGCCTAATGCGCAGTTCTTC
abundance: few; d_gene: NA; v_gene: TRBV5-1; j_gene: TRBJ2-7; CDR3aa: CTSSYDFDRTYEQYF; CDR3nt: TGCACCAGCAGTTACGATTTCGACAGGACCTACGAGCAGTACTTC
abundance: few; d_gene: TRBD2; v_gene: TRBV7-2; j_gene: TRBJ2-5; CDR3aa: CASSLYGGVAETQYF; CDR3nt: TGTGCCAGCAGCCTATACGGGGGGGTCGCAGAGACCCAGTACTTC
abundance: few; d_gene: TRBD1; v_gene: TRBV10-3; j_gene: TRBJ2-5; CDR3aa: CAISEKATGAEETQYF; CDR3nt: TGTGCCATCAGTGAAAAGGCCACAGGGGCGGAAGAGACCCAGTACTTC
abundance: NA; d_gene: NA; v_gene: TRBV3-1; j_gene: TRBJ2-4; CDR3aa: CASSQGTRKNIQYF; CDR3nt: TGTGCCAGCAGCCAAGGGACACGGAAAAACATTCAGTACTTC
abundance: NA; d_gene: NA; v_gene: TRBV7-9; j_gene: TRBJ1-3; CDR3aa: CASSPSGTSGNTIYF; CDR3nt: TGTGCCAGCAGCCCCTCGGGAACCTCTGGAAACACCATATATTTT
abundance: few; d_gene: NA; v_gene: TRBV6-6; j_gene: TRBJ1-2; CDR3aa: CASSYSRTGYGYTF; CDR3nt: TGTGCCAGCAGTTACTCGAGGACGGGCTATGGCTACACCTTC
abundance: NA; d_gene: TRBD1; v_gene: TRBV28; j_gene: TRBJ1-1; CDR3aa: CASSLLPDRDILEAFF; CDR3nt: TGTGCCAGCAGTTTGTTGCCTGACAGGGATATTTTGGAAGCTTTCTTT
abundance: NA; d_gene: NA; v_gene: TRBV5-1; j_gene: TRBJ2-5; CDR3aa: CASSLMVTGRETQYF; CDR3nt: TGCGCCAGCAGCTTGATGGTGACAGGGAGGGAGACCCAGTACTTC
abundance: NA; d_gene: NA; v_gene: TRBV5-1; j_gene: TRBJ2-1; CDR3aa: CASSLGFSDDNEQFF; CDR3nt: TGCGCCAGCAGCTTGGGATTTTCGGACGACAATGAGCAGTTCTTC
abundance: NA; d_gene: TRBD1; v_gene: TRBV28; j_gene: TRBJ2-7; CDR3aa: CASREQGAVYEQYF; CDR3nt: TGTGCCAGCAGAGAACAGGGGGCGGTCTACGAGCAGTACTTC